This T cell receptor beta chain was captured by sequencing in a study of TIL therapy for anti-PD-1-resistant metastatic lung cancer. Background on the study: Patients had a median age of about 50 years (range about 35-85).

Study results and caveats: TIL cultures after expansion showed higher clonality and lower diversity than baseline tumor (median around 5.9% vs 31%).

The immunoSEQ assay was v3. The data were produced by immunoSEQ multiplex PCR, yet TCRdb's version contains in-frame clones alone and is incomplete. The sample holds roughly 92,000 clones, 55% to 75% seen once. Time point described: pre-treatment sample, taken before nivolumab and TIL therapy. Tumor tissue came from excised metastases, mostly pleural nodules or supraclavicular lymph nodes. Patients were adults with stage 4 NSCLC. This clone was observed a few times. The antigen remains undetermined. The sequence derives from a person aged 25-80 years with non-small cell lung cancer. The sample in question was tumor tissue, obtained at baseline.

The CDR3 DNA reads TGTGCCAGCAGATTAGGCCTAGGACAGGCCAGATTTGAGACCCAGTACTTC. Its translation is CASRLGLGQARFETQYF. This chain joins TRBV28 and TRBJ2-5; 7 bases match TRBD1. Germline lookup yields CDR1 MDHEN and CDR2 SYDVKM. This CDR3 spans 17 amino acids. Trimming removed 6 bases from V and 5 bases from J; junction bases left unmatched: 18.